This TCR beta chain came from a study of human versus mouse CDR3 diversity and MHC coevolution. CDR3 length: 13 amino acids. The germline CDR1 and CDR2 sequences are MDHEN and SYDVKM. Trimming cost V 7 bases and J 4 bases, with 13 bases left between them. Study-level findings and limits: Among all groups, most of the three human donors showed least clonal inequality. On average, humans showed more CDR3 deletions and insertions than mice. Human T cells underwent selection on about six different MHC II alleles.

This clone was counted once. Its specificity is unknown. The method was immunoSEQ multiplex PCR; TCRdb's version includes in-frame clones alone and lacks a portion of them. Of roughly 86,000 clones detected, over 85% appear once; the ten largest clones hold 1.3% to 1.5%. The sequenced sample consisted of naive CD4+ T cells from blood. Documented subset: CD45RO-negative CD62L-positive naive CD4 T cells. This chain uses TRBV28 with TRBJ1-1; D call uncertain. The receptor comes from a person aged 25 to 69 in good health. The CDR3 is CASITGILTEAFF. CDR3 DNA sequence: TGTGCCAGCATCACCGGGATACTCACTGAAGCTTTCTTT.